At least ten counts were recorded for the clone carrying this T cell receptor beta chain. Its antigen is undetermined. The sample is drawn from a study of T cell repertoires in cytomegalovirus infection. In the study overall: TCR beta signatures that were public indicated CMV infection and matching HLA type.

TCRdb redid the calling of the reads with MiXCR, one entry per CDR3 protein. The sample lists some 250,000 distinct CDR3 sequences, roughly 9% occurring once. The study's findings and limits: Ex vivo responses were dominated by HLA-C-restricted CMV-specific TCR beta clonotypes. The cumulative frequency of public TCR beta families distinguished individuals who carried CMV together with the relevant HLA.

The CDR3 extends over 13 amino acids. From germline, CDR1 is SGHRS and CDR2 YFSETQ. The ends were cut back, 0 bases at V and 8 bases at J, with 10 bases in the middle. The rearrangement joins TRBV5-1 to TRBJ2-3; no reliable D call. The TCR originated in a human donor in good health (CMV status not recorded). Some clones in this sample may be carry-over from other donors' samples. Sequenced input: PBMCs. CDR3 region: CASSLVTTGTQYF. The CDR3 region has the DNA TGCGCCAGCAGCTTGGTAACAACGGGTACGCAGTATTTT.